The rows below give T cell receptor beta chains drawn from one sample of a study of cytomegalovirus exposure and HLA in healthy donors. Clones were sequenced by immunoSEQ multiplex PCR, and TCRdb holds only the in-frame ones, with some missing. The data show approximately 130,000 clones, around 70% seen once. Sequences were obtained from PBMCs. Every receptor here comes from a woman in her sixties or seventies in good health and CMV-seropositive. The CDR3 runs from the conserved cysteine through the conserved F or W. The order of the fields is clone size, J gene, D gene, V gene, CDR3 protein, CDR3 DNA. D genes are given only for firm matches. Clone size appears in some rows only: once, few, many, or a class for an expanded clone.

size: .
J: TRBJ1-1
D: .
V: TRBV6-5
CDR3: CASSRGVGAEAFF
DNA: TGTGCCAGCAGTAGGGGCGTTGGGGCTGAAGCTTTCTTT

size: .
J: TRBJ1-3
D: .
V: TRBV7-3
CDR3: CASSPTSGSGNTIYF
DNA: TGTGCCAGCAGCCCGACCAGCGGCTCTGGAAACACCATATATTTT

size: .
J: TRBJ1-1
D: .
V: TRBV27
CDR3: CASSPRLNTEAFF
DNA: TGTGCCAGCAGTCCCAGATTGAACACTGAAGCTTTCTTT

size: .
J: TRBJ2-1
D: .
V: TRBV7-2
CDR3: CASSLGLAGEQFF
DNA: TGTGCCAGCAGCTTGGGGTTGGCGGGGGAGCAGTTCTTC

size: .
J: TRBJ1-2
D: .
V: TRBV6-1
CDR3: CASRSGMYGYTF
DNA: TGTGCCAGCAGGTCAGGGATGTATGGCTACACCTTC

size: .
J: TRBJ1-2
D: TRBD1
V: TRBV6-1
CDR3: CASSERTGPGYTF
DNA: TGTGCCAGCAGTGAAAGGACAGGGCCCGGCTACACCTTC

size: .
J: TRBJ2-3
D: TRBD2
V: TRBV5-4
CDR3: CASSPGTSGGPSTDTQYF
DNA: TGTGCCAGCAGCCCCGGGACTAGCGGGGGCCCTAGCACAGATACGCAGTATTTT

size: .
J: TRBJ1-1
D: .
V: TRBV5-6
CDR3: CASSSTANTEAFF
DNA: TGTGCCAGCAGTTCGACAGCGAACACTGAAGCTTTCTTT

size: .
J: TRBJ1-1
D: TRBD1
V: TRBV6-5
CDR3: CASNQGVEAFF
DNA: TGTGCCAGCAACCAGGGGGTTGAAGCTTTCTTT

size: .
J: TRBJ2-7
D: .
V: TRBV5-6
CDR3: CASTLKPGEQYF
DNA: TGTGCCAGCACGTTAAAGCCGGGGGAGCAGTACTTC

size: .
J: TRBJ2-5
D: .
V: TRBV5-1
CDR3: CASSLVSLQETQYF
DNA: TGCGCCAGCAGCTTGGTTAGCCTCCAAGAGACCCAGTACTTC

size: .
J: TRBJ2-2
D: .
V: TRBV11-1
CDR3: CASSLRQGSNGELFF
DNA: TGTGCCAGCAGCTTACGCCAGGGGAGTAACGGGGAGCTGTTTTTT

size: once
J: TRBJ2-3
D: .
V: TRBV28
CDR3: CASRSTDTQYF
DNA: TGTGCCAGCAGATCTACAGATACGCAGTATTTT

size: .
J: TRBJ2-7
D: .
V: TRBV10-1
CDR3: CASTGQAGEQYF
DNA: TGCGCCAGCACTGGTCAGGCAGGTGAGCAGTACTTC

size: .
J: TRBJ1-5
D: .
V: TRBV5-1
CDR3: CASSFRGPEGTESQHF
DNA: TGCGCCAGCAGCTTCAGAGGGCCGGAAGGTACGGAGTCCCAGCATTTT

size: .
J: TRBJ1-1
D: TRBD1
V: TRBV5-1
CDR3: CASSPSGQGKAFF
DNA: TGCGCCAGCAGCCCCTCAGGACAGGGAAAAGCTTTCTTT

size: .
J: TRBJ2-4
D: TRBD2
V: TRBV4-1
CDR3: CASSRGTSGGPGNIQYF
DNA: TGCGCCAGCAGCCGTGGGACTAGCGGGGGGCCGGGAAACATTCAGTACTTC

size: once
J: TRBJ2-3
D: .
V: TRBV5-1
CDR3: CASSPSAGATDTQYF
DNA: TGCGCCAGCAGCCCTAGCGCGGGGGCGACAGATACGCAGTATTTT

size: few
J: TRBJ1-1
D: .
V: TRBV7-8
CDR3: CASRAAGMDTEAFF
DNA: TGTGCCAGCAGAGCCGCAGGGATGGACACTGAAGCTTTCTTT

size: .
J: TRBJ1-5
D: .
V: TRBV5-4
CDR3: CASSVAGQMNQPQHF
DNA: TGTGCCAGCAGCGTCGCCGGACAGATGAATCAGCCCCAGCATTTT

size: .
J: TRBJ2-7
D: .
V: TRBV29-1
CDR3: CSVLQGAEAYEQYF
DNA: TGCAGCGTTCTCCAGGGCGCCGAGGCGTACGAGCAGTACTTC

size: .
J: TRBJ1-2
D: .
V: TRBV29-1
CDR3: CSVERGGGRGYGYTF
DNA: TGCAGCGTTGAACGGGGCGGGGGCCGGGGATATGGCTACACCTTC

size: .
J: TRBJ1-1
D: .
V: TRBV7-8
CDR3: CASSPGELSTEAFF
DNA: TGTGCCAGCAGCCCAGGGGAATTAAGCACTGAAGCTTTCTTT

size: .
J: TRBJ1-1
D: .
V: TRBV27
CDR3: CASSRAGQMNTEAFF
DNA: TGTGCCAGCAGTAGGGCAGGACAGATGAACACTGAAGCTTTCTTT

size: .
J: TRBJ2-6
D: TRBD1
V: TRBV2
CDR3: CASRAGQGRASGANVLTF
DNA: TGTGCCAGCAGAGCGGGACAGGGTAGGGCCTCTGGGGCCAACGTCCTGACTTTC

size: .
J: TRBJ1-4
D: .
V: TRBV28
CDR3: CASSFISGGAPNEKLFF
DNA: TGTGCCAGCAGTTTCATATCTGGGGGGGCCCCTAATGAAAAACTGTTTTTT

size: .
J: TRBJ1-2
D: .
V: TRBV6-5
CDR3: CASSVGEDYGYTF
DNA: TGTGCCAGCAGTGTTGGAGAAGACTATGGCTACACCTTC

size: .
J: TRBJ1-6
D: TRBD1
V: TRBV7-3
CDR3: CASSLDRGNSPLHF
DNA: TGTGCCAGCAGCCTAGACAGGGGTAATTCACCCCTCCACTTT

size: .
J: TRBJ2-1
D: .
V: TRBV12-5
CDR3: CASGLQVDNEQFF
DNA: TGTGCTAGTGGTTTACAGGTTGACAATGAGCAGTTCTTC

size: once
J: TRBJ1-4
D: .
V: TRBV19
CDR3: CASSIGLTDNEKLFF
DNA: TGTGCCAGTAGTATAGGTCTGACAGATAATGAAAAACTGTTTTTT

size: few
J: TRBJ1-6
D: .
V: TRBV19
CDR3: CASSMIRGNSPLHF
DNA: TGTGCCAGTAGTATGATTCGGGGGAATTCACCCCTCCACTTT

size: .
J: TRBJ2-3
D: .
V: TRBV2
CDR3: CASRETQGTQYF
DNA: TGTGCCAGCAGAGAAACGCAGGGTACGCAGTATTTT

size: .
J: TRBJ2-7
D: .
V: TRBV2
CDR3: CASGRFGEQYF
DNA: TGTGCCAGCGGGAGATTCGGGGAGCAGTACTTC

size: once
J: TRBJ2-1
D: .
V: TRBV5-4
CDR3: CASSLLTARRDFYYNEQFF
DNA: TGTGCCAGCAGCTTGCTGACAGCCCGGCGGGACTTCTACTACAATGAGCAGTTCTTC

size: few
J: TRBJ2-1
D: TRBD1
V: TRBV5-1
CDR3: CASSPGQGLYYNEQFF
DNA: TGCGCCAGCAGCCCTGGACAGGGTTTATACTACAATGAGCAGTTCTTC

size: once
J: TRBJ1-1
D: .
V: TRBV7-8
CDR3: CASIRLSVGAFEAFF
DNA: TGTGCCAGCATACGACTCAGCGTTGGGGCGTTTGAAGCTTTCTTT

size: .
J: TRBJ1-6
D: .
V: TRBV9
CDR3: CASTPGDRSSYNSPLHF
DNA: TGTGCCAGCACCCCCGGAGACAGGAGCTCCTATAATTCACCCCTCCACTTT

size: .
J: TRBJ2-2
D: .
V: TRBV10-3
CDR3: CAIRGSGTNTGELFF
DNA: TGTGCCATCAGGGGTTCGGGGACGAACACCGGGGAGCTGTTTTTT

size: .
J: TRBJ1-5
D: .
V: TRBV4-1
CDR3: CASSQGIGGNQPQHF
DNA: TGCGCCAGCAGCCAGGGGATCGGGGGCAATCAGCCCCAGCATTTT

size: .
J: TRBJ2-1
D: .
V: TRBV7-2
CDR3: CASSSRDQAYNEQFF
DNA: TGTGCCAGCAGCTCCCGGGATCAAGCCTACAATGAGCAGTTCTTC

size: .
J: TRBJ2-1
D: TRBD2
V: TRBV9
CDR3: CASSAGTSGGIEQFF
DNA: TGTGCCAGCAGCGCGGGGACTAGCGGGGGGATTGAGCAGTTCTTC

size: .
J: TRBJ2-2
D: .
V: TRBV6-1
CDR3: CASSEAGLWTNTGELFF
DNA: TGTGCCAGCAGTGAAGCCGGGTTATGGACGAACACCGGGGAGCTGTTTTTT